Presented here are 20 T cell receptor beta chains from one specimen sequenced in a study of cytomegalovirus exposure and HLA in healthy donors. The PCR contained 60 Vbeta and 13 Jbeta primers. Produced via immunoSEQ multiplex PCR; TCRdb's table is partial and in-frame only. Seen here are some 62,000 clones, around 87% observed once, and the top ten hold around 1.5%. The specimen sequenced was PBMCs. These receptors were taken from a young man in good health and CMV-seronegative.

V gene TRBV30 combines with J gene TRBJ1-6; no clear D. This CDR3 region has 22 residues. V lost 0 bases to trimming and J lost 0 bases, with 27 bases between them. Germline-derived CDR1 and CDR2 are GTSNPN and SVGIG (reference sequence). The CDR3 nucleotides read TGTGCCTGGAGTGTTCCCAACCCCGGATCCCAGGAAATTCCCTCCTATAATTCACCCCTCCACTTT. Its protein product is CAWSVPNPGSQEIPSYNSPLHF. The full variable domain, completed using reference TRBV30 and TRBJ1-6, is SQTIHQWPATLVQPVGSPLSLECTVEGTSNPNLYWYRQAAGRGLQLLFYSVGIGQISSEVPQNLSASRPQDRQFILSSKKLLLSDSGFYLCAWSVPNPGSQEIPSYNSPLHFGNGTRLTVT.

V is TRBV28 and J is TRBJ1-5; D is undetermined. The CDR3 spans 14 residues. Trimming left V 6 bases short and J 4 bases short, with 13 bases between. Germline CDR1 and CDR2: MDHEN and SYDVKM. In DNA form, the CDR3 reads TGTGCCAGCAGCCTGGAAGACTGGAATCAGCCCCAGCATTTT. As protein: CASSLEDWNQPQHF.

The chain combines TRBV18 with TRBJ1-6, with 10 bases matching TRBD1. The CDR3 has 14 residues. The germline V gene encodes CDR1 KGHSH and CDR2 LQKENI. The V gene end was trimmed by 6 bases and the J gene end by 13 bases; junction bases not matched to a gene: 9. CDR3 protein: CASSPGQGLFPLHF. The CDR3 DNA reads TGTGCCAGCTCGCCGGGACAGGGGTTATTCCCCCTCCACTTT.

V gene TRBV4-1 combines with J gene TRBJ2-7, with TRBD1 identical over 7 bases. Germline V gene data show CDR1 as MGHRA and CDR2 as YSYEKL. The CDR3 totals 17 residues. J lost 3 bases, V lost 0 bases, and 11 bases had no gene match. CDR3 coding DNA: TGCGCCAGCAGCCAAGAAAACCCCCGGACAGGAGGCTACGAGCAGTACTTC. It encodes CASSQENPRTGGYEQYF.

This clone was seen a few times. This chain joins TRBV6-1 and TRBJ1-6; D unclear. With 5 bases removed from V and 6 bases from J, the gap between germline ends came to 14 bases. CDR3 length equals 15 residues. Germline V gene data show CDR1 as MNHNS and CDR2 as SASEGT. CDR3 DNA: TGTGCCAGCAGTTTAGGGCCTCGGGGTAATTCACCCCTCCACTTT. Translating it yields CASSLGPRGNSPLHF.

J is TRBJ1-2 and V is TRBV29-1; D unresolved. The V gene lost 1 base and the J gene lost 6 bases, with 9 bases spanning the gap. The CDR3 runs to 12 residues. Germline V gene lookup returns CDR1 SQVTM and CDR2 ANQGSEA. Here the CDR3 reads CSVEGGNDGYTF. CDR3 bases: TGCAGCGTTGAAGGAGGGAACGATGGCTACACCTTC.

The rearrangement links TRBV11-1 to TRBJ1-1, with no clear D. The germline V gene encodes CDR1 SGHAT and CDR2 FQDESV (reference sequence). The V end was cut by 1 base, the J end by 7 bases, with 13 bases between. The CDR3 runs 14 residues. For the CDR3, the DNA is TGTGCCAGCAGCTTAGTGGTGGACTTCGGTGAAGCTTTCTTT. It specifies CASSLVVDFGEAFF.

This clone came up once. As DNA, the CDR3 is TGTGCCAGCACCAGAATCGCAGGAGGATACGAGCAGTACTTC. Translating it yields CASTRIAGGYEQYF. The chain employs TRBV6-5 and TRBJ2-7, with a possible D match to TRBD2 (5 bases). Trimming stripped 7 bases from V and 4 bases from J, with 17 bases between. CDR3 size: 14 residues. Germline CDR1 is MNHEY and CDR2 is SVGAGI.

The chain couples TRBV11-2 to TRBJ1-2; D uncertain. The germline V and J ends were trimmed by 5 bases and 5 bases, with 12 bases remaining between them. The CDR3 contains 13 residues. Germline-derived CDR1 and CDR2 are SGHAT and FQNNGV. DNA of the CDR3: TGTGCCAGCAGCCCCGGGTCCAGATATGGCTACACCTTC. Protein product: CASSPGSRYGYTF.

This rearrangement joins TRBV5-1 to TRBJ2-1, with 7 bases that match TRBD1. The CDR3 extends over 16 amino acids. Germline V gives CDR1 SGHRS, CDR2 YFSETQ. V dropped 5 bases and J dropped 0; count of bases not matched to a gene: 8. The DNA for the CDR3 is TGCGCCAGCAGGCTACAGGGGACAAGCTCCTACAATGAGCAGTTCTTC. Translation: CASRLQGTSSYNEQFF.

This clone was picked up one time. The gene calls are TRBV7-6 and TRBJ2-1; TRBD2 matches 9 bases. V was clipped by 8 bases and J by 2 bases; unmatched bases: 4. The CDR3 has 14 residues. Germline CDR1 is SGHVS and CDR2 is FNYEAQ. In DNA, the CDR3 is TGTGCCAGCGTTGCGGGGGGGCCCTACAATGAGCAGTTCTTC. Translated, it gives CASVAGGPYNEQFF.

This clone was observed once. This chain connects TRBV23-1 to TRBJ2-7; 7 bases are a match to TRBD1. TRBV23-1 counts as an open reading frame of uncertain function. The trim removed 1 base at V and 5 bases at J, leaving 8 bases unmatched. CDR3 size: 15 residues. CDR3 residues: CASSQCPGQGDEQYF. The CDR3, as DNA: TGCGCCAGCAGTCAATGTCCCGGCCAGGGGGACGAGCAGTACTTC.

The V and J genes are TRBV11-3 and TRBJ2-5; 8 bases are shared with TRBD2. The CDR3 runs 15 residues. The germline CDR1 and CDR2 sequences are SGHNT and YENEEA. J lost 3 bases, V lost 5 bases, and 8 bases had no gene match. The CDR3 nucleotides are TGTGCCAGCAGCCCTTCTAAAGCGGGGGAAGAGACCCAGTACTTC. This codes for CASSPSKAGEETQYF.

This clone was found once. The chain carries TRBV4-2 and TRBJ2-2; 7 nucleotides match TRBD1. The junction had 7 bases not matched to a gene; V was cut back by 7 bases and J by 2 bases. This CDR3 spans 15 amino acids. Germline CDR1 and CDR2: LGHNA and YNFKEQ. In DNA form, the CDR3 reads TGTGCCAGCAACGACAGGGATCTAAACACCGGGGAGCTGTTTTTT. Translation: CASNDRDLNTGELFF.

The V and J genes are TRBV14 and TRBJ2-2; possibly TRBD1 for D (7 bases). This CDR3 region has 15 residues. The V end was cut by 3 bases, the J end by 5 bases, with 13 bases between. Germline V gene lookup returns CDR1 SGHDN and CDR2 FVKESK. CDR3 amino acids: CASSQAGQKTGELFF. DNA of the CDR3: TGTGCCAGCAGCCAGGCGGGACAGAAGACCGGGGAGCTGTTTTTT.

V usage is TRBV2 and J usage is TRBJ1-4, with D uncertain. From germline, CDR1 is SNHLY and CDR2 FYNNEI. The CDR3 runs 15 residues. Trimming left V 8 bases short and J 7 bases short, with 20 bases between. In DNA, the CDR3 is TGTGCCAGCTCAGAACCCTGGGCGACCCTTGAAAAACTGTTTTTT. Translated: CASSEPWATLEKLFF.

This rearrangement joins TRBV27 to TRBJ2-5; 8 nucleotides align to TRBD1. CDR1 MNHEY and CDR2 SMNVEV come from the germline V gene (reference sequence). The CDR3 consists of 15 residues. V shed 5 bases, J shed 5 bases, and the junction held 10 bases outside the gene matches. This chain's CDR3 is CASSPATGVGETQYF. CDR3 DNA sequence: TGTGCCAGCAGTCCAGCGACAGGGGTAGGGGAGACCCAGTACTTC.

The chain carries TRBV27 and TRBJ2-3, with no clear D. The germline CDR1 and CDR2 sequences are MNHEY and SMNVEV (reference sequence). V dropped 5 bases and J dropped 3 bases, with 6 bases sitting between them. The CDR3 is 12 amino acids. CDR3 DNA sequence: TGTGCCAGCAGTGGAGTGACAGATACGCAGTATTTT. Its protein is CASSGVTDTQYF.

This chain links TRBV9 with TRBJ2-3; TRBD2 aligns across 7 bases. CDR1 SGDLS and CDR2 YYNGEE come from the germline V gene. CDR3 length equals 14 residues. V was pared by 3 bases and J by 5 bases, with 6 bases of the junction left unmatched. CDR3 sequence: CASSARGVGDTQYF. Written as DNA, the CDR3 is TGTGCCAGCAGCGCCCGGGGGGTCGGAGATACGCAGTATTTT.

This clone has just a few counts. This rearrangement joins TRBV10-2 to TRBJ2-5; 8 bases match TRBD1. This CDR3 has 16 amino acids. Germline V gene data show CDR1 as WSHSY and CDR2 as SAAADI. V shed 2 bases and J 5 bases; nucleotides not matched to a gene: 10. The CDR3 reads CASSEPGQGLWETQYF. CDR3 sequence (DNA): TGCGCCAGCAGTGAGCCCGGACAGGGACTGTGGGAGACCCAGTACTTC.